This entry lists 2 T cell receptor beta chains sequenced from one sample in a study of human T cells and chemical hapten exposure. Time point in this sample: patch test 1, 2 weeks after DPC sensitization. Sample treatment: therapeutic diphenylcyclopropenone sensitization with weekly scalp DPC. TCRdb processed the RACE reads anew with MiXCR; each CDR3 protein has one entry. There are some 81,000 distinct CDR3 sequences in the sample; roughly 7.1% occur only once, and around 1.5% lies in the top ten. The sample here was whole blood, taken in connection with sensitization to the hapten diphenylcyclopropenone (DPC). These receptors all stem from a woman aged 25-40 years with alopecia areata. Some clones in this sample may be carry-over from other donors' samples.

This clonotype has ten or more counts. The rearrangement joins TRBV4-1 to TRBJ1-5; 8 nucleotides match TRBD1. The CDR3 has 16 amino acids. The J segment lost 3 bases and the V segment lost 4 bases, leaving 8 bases of the junction unmatched. Germline assignment: CDR1 MGHRA and CDR2 YSYEKL. CDR3 residues: CASSRSGQEPNQPQHF. The CDR3 nucleotides read TGCGCCAGCAGCCGGTCGGGACAGGAGCCCAATCAGCCCCAGCATTTT.

The sample holds many counts of this clonotype. V gene TRBV7-2 combines with J gene TRBJ2-1, with D perhaps TRBD1 (6 bases). With 6 bases removed from V and 0 bases from J, the gap between germline ends came to 15 bases. Germline V gene sequence: CDR1 SGHTA, CDR2 FQGNSA. The CDR3 has 16 residues. As DNA, the CDR3 is TGTGCCAGCAGTGAGAGGGGGACCACCTCCTACAATGAGCAGTTCTTC. As protein: CASSERGTTSYNEQFF.